Listed here are 23 T cell receptor beta chains from one sample, sequenced in a study of shared clonotypes between healthy human individuals. This table comes from immunoSEQ multiplex PCR, and its TCRdb copy is limited to in-frame clones, with some not included. The sample consists of 2 million to 2.5 million clones, just over 90% of them appearing once. Terminally differentiated effector memory CD45RA+ cells were excluded by CCR7 positive selection of CD45RO-negative cells. Sequencing was performed on naive CD8+ T cells from PBMCs. Source of these receptors: a man younger than 35 in good health. Some clones in this sample may be carry-over from other donors' samples.

As for this clone: The same CDR3 is also encoded by other DNA sequences in this sample. The chain employs TRBV6-1 and TRBJ1-1, with D perhaps matching TRBD1 (6 bases). V was trimmed by 6 bases and J by 1 base, leaving 9 bases between them. CDR3 length: 13 residues. Germline V gives CDR1 MNHNS, CDR2 SASEGT. The CDR3 region is CASRWTENTEAFF. As DNA, the CDR3 is TGTGCCAGCAGATGGACAGAGAACACTGAAGCTTTCTTT.

In regard to this clone: Other DNA sequences in this sample translate to the same CDR3. The genes are TRBV27 and TRBJ2-7, with D perhaps TRBD1 (5 bases). With 6 bases removed from V and 0 bases from J, the gap between germline ends came to 15 bases. The CDR3 is 15 residues long. CDR1 and CDR2 from the germline V gene are MNHEY and SMNVEV (reference sequence). CDR3 sequence (DNA): TGTGCCAGCAGCCTTGACAGCTCAAGCTCCTACGAGCAGTACTTC. It codes for CASSLDSSSSYEQYF.

V usage is TRBV7-9 and J usage is TRBJ2-5; TRBD2 agrees at 13 bases. Unmatched junction bases numbered 5, after V lost 5 bases and J lost 5 bases. Germline V gene data show CDR1 as SEHNR and CDR2 as FQNEAQ (reference sequence). The CDR3 runs 15 residues. The CDR3 sequence: CASSPPTSGRETQYF. In DNA, the CDR3 is TGTGCCAGCAGCCCCCCGACTAGCGGGAGGGAGACCCAGTACTTC. The complete variable domain, with remaining parts taken from reference TRBV7-9 and TRBJ2-5, reads DTGVSQNPRHKITKRGQNVTFRCDPISEHNRLYWYRQTLGQGPEFLTYFQNEAQLEKSRLLSDRFSAERPKGSFSTLEIQRTEQGDSAMYLCASSPPTSGRETQYFGPGTRLLVL.

J is TRBJ2-6 and V is TRBV11-2; D may match TRBD1 or TRBD2 (7 bases each). Trimming cost V 5 bases and J 0 bases, with 20 bases left between them. The CDR3 spans 19 residues. Per the germline V gene, CDR1 is SGHAT and CDR2 is FQNNGV. This CDR3 is CASSPRGGSDVSGANVLTF. The CDR3 DNA reads TGTGCCAGCAGCCCCAGGGGGGGCTCTGACGTCTCTGGGGCCAACGTCCTGACTTTC. Supplemented by reference TRBV11-2 and TRBJ2-6, the full variable domain reads EAGVAQSPRYKIIEKRQSVAFWCNPISGHATLYWYQQILGQGPKLLIQFQNNGVVDDSQLPKDRFSAERLKGVDSTLKIQPAKLEDSAVYLCASSPRGGSDVSGANVLTFGAGSRLTVL.

The chain recombines TRBV4-1 with TRBJ1-5; tentative D call: TRBD1 (6 bases). The germline CDR1 and CDR2 sequences are MGHRA and YSYEKL. There are 16 residues in the CDR3. The V and J ends lost 4 bases and 2 bases respectively, with 15 bases between them. DNA of the CDR3: TGCGCCAGCAGCCCGCTCGAGGGGGGTGGCAATCAGCCCCAGCATTTT. Amino acids: CASSPLEGGGNQPQHF.

The chain employs TRBV28 and TRBJ1-2; D call uncertain. Deletions cut 5 bases from V and 8 bases from J, with 12 bases between. CDR3 length: 12 residues. The germline V gene encodes CDR1 MDHEN and CDR2 SYDVKM. In nucleotides, the CDR3 is TGTGCCAGCAGTCCTAACGCTCGGGGCTACACCTTC. It codes for CASSPNARGYTF.

The gene calls are TRBV9 and TRBJ1-2; a weak D match, TRBD1 (6 bases). Germline lookup yields CDR1 SGDLS and CDR2 YYNGEE. The CDR3 totals 15 residues. The V gene lost 2 bases and the J gene lost 6 bases, with 17 bases spanning the gap. The CDR3 sequence: CASSVTGLEGDGYTF. The DNA for the CDR3 is TGTGCCAGCAGCGTTACAGGGTTAGAGGGGGATGGCTACACCTTC.

J is TRBJ2-6 and V is TRBV7-9; D is ambiguous. This CDR3 comprises 18 residues. Germline V gives CDR1 SEHNR, CDR2 FQNEAQ (reference sequence). Trimming removed 1 base at V and 0 bases at J, with 13 bases between. In nucleotides, the CDR3 is TGTGCCAGCAGCTTAGTAGTTCGCGGACCCTCTGGGGCCAACGTCCTGACTTTC. Translated: CASSLVVRGPSGANVLTF.

This clone was found once. The V call is TRBV6-1, the J call TRBJ2-3, with D perhaps matching TRBD1 or TRBD2 (6 bases each). In germline, CDR1 is MNHNS, CDR2 SASEGT. This CDR3 comprises 13 residues. The ends were cut back, 8 bases at V and 4 bases at J, with 13 bases in the middle. CDR3 sequence: CASGGGMADTQYF. DNA of the CDR3: TGTGCCAGCGGGGGCGGGATGGCAGATACGCAGTATTTT.

Only a few counts were recorded for this clone. The chain carries TRBV19 and TRBJ1-2; TRBD1 matches 8 bases. V dropped 6 bases and J dropped 6; count of bases not matched to a gene: 6. The CDR3 consists of 13 residues. Germline loops: CDR1 LNHDA, CDR2 SQIVND (reference sequence). Here the CDR3 reads CASRMTGANGYTF. DNA for the CDR3: TGTGCCAGTAGGATGACAGGGGCCAATGGCTACACCTTC.

This chain connects TRBV5-1 to TRBJ2-6, with 7 bases lining up with TRBD2. The CDR3 extends over 16 amino acids. After removal of 0 bases from V and 3 bases from J, the junction contained 3 bases not matched to a gene. Germline V gene sequence: CDR1 SGHRS, CDR2 YFSETQ. Written as DNA, the CDR3 is TGCGCCAGCAGCTTGGCGGGGGGTCTTGGGGCCAACGTCCTGACTTTC. This codes for CASSLAGGLGANVLTF. The whole variable domain, filled in from reference TRBV5-1 and TRBJ2-6, reads KAGVTQTPRYLIKTRGQQVTLSCSPISGHRSVSWYQQTPGQGLQFLFEYFSETQRNKGNFPGRFSGRQFSNSRSEMNVSTLELGDSALYLCASSLAGGLGANVLTFGAGSRLTVL.

On this clone: Other DNA variants within this sample encode the same CDR3. V and J are TRBV15 and TRBJ1-2, with no clear D. Germline CDR1 is LNHNV and CDR2 is YYDKDF (reference sequence). V lost 0 bases to trimming and J lost 2 bases, with 7 bases between them. CDR3 size: 14 residues. The CDR3 sequence is CATSRDRSNYGYTF. The CDR3 region has the DNA TGTGCCACCAGCAGAGATCGGTCAAACTATGGCTACACCTTC.

The chain combines TRBV7-3 with TRBJ2-3; D may be TRBD2 (6 bases). Trimming removed 2 bases at V and 6 bases at J, with 21 bases between. The CDR3 runs 17 residues. Germline V CDR1 and CDR2: SGHTA, FQGTGA. The CDR3 loop reads CASSLGPAGPTGDTQYF. The DNA for the CDR3 is TGTGCCAGCAGCTTAGGCCCAGCGGGCCCAACGGGTGATACGCAGTATTTT.

The rearrangement joins TRBV11-2 to TRBJ2-7, with unresolved D. The V gene lost 3 bases and the J gene lost 0 bases, with 6 bases spanning the gap. The length of the CDR3 is 13 residues. CDR1 SGHAT and CDR2 FQNNGV come from the germline V gene. The CDR3 DNA reads as TGTGCCAGCAGCTTTGACTTCTCCTACGAGCAGTACTTC. Amino acids: CASSFDFSYEQYF.

The genes are TRBV15 and TRBJ2-1; D gene uncertain. This CDR3 is built from 14 residues. CDR1 and CDR2 from the germline V gene are LNHNV and YYDKDF (reference sequence). V dropped 0 bases and J dropped 5 bases, with 8 bases sitting between them. The DNA for the CDR3 is TGTGCCACCAGCAGAGATCTTGGCCACAATGAGCAGTTCTTC. Amino acids: CATSRDLGHNEQFF.

V is TRBV27 and J is TRBJ1-2; the match to TRBD1 covers 10 bases. The germline gives CDR1 MNHEY, CDR2 SMNVEV (reference sequence). This CDR3 region has 14 residues. V dropped 5 bases and J dropped 5; count of bases not matched to a gene: 5. The chain's CDR3 is CASSATGGAYGYTF. In nucleotides, the CDR3 is TGTGCCAGCAGTGCGACAGGGGGCGCGTATGGCTACACCTTC.

The V and J genes are TRBV4-3 and TRBJ2-7; possibly TRBD2 for D (7 bases). Germline CDR1 reads LGHNA; CDR2 reads YSLEER. The CDR3 is made up of 15 amino acids. Trimming took 0 bases from V and 7 from J, leaving 16 bases between them. The CDR3 DNA follows: TGCGCCAGCAGCCAAGACGGGGGGCCGGCGAGAGAGCAGTACTTC. It yields the protein CASSQDGGPAREQYF.

The gene calls are TRBV7-9 and TRBJ2-7; 9 bases map to TRBD2. Germline assignment: CDR1 SEHNR and CDR2 FQNEAQ (reference sequence). This CDR3 is 15 amino acids long. The J segment lost 5 bases and the V segment lost 8 bases, leaving 13 bases of the junction unmatched. The CDR3 bases are TGTGCCAGCGGATCGAGAGCGGGAGGCGGAGACGAGCAGTACTTC. Protein: CASGSRAGGGDEQYF.

The genes are TRBV6-1 and TRBJ1-4; 9 positions match TRBD1. This CDR3 is built from 17 residues. Germline CDR1 reads MNHNS; CDR2 reads SASEGT. J gave up 6 bases and V 2 bases, and 10 bases lay outside the gene matches. In nucleotides, the CDR3 is TGTGCCAGCAGTGAAAAGCGTCCCCGACAGGGGGATGAAAAACTGTTTTTT. Its translation is CASSEKRPRQGDEKLFF.

The chain is built from TRBV19 and TRBJ1-5, with 7 bases aligning to TRBD1. V gave up 7 bases and J gave up 0 bases; unmatched junction bases: 15. This CDR3 is 18 amino acids long. Germline CDR1 is LNHDA and CDR2 is SQIVND (reference sequence). The CDR3 DNA sequence: TGTGCCAGTAATCACGGACAGGAGGTATCTCTTAGCAATCAGCCCCAGCATTTT. Amino acids: CASNHGQEVSLSNQPQHF.

This clone showed up just once. The CDR3 is CASSPLFTGGRSDTQYF. DNA for the CDR3: TGTGCCAGCAGCCCCCTCTTCACAGGGGGGAGGTCAGATACGCAGTATTTT. V gene TRBV7-6 combines with J gene TRBJ2-3; TRBD1 matches 8 bases. This CDR3 spans 17 amino acids. Germline CDR1 is SGHVS and CDR2 is FNYEAQ. The V gene end was trimmed by 5 bases and the J gene end by 4 bases; junction bases not matched to a gene: 14. The variable domain in full, completed from reference TRBV7-6 and TRBJ2-3, reads GAGVSQSPRYKVTKRGQDVALRCDPISGHVSLYWYRQALGQGPEFLTYFNYEAQQDKSGLPNDRFSAERPEGSISTLTIQRTEQRDSAMYRCASSPLFTGGRSDTQYFGPGTRLTVL.

The CDR3 sequence is CSSAVSYEQYF. The CDR3 DNA reads TGCAGCTCCGCGGTTTCCTACGAGCAGTACTTC. The genes are TRBV20-1 and TRBJ2-7; the D is unclear. The germline V gene encodes CDR1 DFQATT and CDR2 SNEGSKA (reference sequence). The CDR3 has 11 amino acids.

This clone came up a few times. The chain couples TRBV28 to TRBJ2-2; TRBD2 matches 9 bases. The CDR3 length is 16 residues. CDR1 and CDR2 from the germline V gene are MDHEN and SYDVKM. Unmatched junction bases numbered 0, after V lost 0 bases and J lost 1 base. CDR3 region: CASSLWTSGNTGELFF. In DNA form, the CDR3 reads TGTGCCAGCAGTTTATGGACTAGCGGGAACACCGGGGAGCTGTTTTTT.